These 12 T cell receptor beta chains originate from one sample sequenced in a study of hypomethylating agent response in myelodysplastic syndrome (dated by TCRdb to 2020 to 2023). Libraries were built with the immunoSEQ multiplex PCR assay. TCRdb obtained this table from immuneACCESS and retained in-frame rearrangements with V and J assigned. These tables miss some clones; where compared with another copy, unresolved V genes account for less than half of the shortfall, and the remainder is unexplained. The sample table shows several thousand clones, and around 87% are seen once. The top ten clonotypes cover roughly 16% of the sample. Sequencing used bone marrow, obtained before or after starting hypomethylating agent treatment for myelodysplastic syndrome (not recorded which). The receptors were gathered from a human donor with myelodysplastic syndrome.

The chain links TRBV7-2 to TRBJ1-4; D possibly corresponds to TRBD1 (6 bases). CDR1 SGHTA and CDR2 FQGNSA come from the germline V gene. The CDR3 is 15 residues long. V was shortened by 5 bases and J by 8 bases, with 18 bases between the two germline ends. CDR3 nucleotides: TGTGCCAGCAGCCTTACCAGGGGAGGGTTGGAAAAACTGTTTTTT. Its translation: CASSLTRGGLEKLFF.

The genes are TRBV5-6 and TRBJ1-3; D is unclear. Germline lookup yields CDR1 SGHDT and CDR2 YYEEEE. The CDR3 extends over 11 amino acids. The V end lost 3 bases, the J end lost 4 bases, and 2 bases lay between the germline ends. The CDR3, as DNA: TGTGCCAGCAGCTCCGGAAACACCATATATTTT. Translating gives CASSSGNTIYF. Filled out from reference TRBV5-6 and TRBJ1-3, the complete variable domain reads DAGVTQSPTHLIKTRGQQVTLRCSPKSGHDTVSWYQQALGQGPQFIFQYYEEEERQRGNFPDRFSGHQFPNYSSELNVNALLLGDSALYLCASSSGNTIYFGEGSWLTVV.

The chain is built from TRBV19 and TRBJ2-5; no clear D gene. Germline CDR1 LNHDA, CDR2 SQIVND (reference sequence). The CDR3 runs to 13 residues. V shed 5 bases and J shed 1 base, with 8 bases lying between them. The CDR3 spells CASSLRAQETQYF. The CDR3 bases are TGTGCCAGTAGTTTACGGGCCCAAGAGACCCAGTACTTC.

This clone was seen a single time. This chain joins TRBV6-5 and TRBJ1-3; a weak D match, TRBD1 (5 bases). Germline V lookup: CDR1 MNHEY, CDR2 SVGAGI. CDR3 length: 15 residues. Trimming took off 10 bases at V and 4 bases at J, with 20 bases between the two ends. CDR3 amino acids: CANDLRAGPGNTIYF. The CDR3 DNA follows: TGTGCCAACGACCTAAGGGCGGGACCAGGAAACACCATATATTTT.

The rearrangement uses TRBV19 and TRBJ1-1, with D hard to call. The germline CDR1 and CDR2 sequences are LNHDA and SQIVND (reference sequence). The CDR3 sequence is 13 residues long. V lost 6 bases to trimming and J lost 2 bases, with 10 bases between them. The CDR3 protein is CASRGWYNTEAFF. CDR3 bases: TGTGCCAGTAGAGGGTGGTACAACACTGAAGCTTTCTTT.

The chain's CDR3 is CASSYRQGSEKLFF. CDR3 bases: TGTGCCAGCAGTTACAGACAGGGGTCGGAAAAACTGTTTTTT. The rearrangement joins TRBV6-6 to TRBJ1-4; 8 bases fit TRBD1. The CDR3 is 14 amino acids. The V gene end was trimmed by 2 bases and the J gene end by 8 bases; junction bases not matched to a gene: 4. Per the germline V gene, CDR1 is MNHNY and CDR2 is SVGAGI (reference sequence).

The DNA of the CDR3 is TGTGCCAGTAGTATTTCCACAGGGAAGGGGGAAGAGACCCAGTACTTC. Amino acids: CASSISTGKGEETQYF. This chain links TRBV19 with TRBJ2-5; tentative D call: TRBD1 (6 bases). From germline, CDR1 is LNHDA and CDR2 SQIVND (reference sequence). The CDR3 is 16 residues long. The V and J ends lost 3 bases and 3 bases respectively, with 17 bases between them.

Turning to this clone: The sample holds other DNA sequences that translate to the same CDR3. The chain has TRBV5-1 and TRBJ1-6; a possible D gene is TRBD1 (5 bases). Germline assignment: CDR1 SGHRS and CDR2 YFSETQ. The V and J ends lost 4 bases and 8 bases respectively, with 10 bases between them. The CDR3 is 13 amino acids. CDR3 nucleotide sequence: TGCGCCAGCAGCCCCGGGACGGATTCACCCCTCCACTTT. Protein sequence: CASSPGTDSPLHF. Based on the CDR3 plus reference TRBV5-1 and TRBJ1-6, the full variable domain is KAGVTQTPRYLIKTRGQQVTLSCSPISGHRSVSWYQQTPGQGLQFLFEYFSETQRNKGNFPGRFSGRQFSNSRSEMNVSTLELGDSALYLCASSPGTDSPLHFGNGTRLTVT.

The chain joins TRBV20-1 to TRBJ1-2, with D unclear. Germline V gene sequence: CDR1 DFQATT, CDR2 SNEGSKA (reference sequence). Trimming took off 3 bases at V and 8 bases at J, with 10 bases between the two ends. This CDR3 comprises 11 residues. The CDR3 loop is CSASPAEGYTF. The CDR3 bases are TGCAGTGCTAGTCCGGCGGAAGGCTACACCTTC.

The CDR3 DNA reads as TGTGCCAGTAGTATAGGACACTCCAGCGGGCAGCCCCAGCATTTT. It is translated as CASSIGHSSGQPQHF. This chain links TRBV19 with TRBJ1-5, with D uncertain. Germline V gene lookup returns CDR1 LNHDA and CDR2 SQIVND (reference sequence). The CDR3 has 15 amino acids. The V end was cut by 1 base, the J end by 7 bases, with 14 bases between.

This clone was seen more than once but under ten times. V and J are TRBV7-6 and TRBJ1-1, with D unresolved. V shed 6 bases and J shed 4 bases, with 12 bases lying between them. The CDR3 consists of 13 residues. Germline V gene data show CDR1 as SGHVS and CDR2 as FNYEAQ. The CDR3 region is CASRPGPVTEAFF. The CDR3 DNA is TGTGCCAGCAGACCAGGACCCGTCACTGAAGCTTTCTTT.

The CDR3 loop reads CASSTSGALAKNIQYF. The CDR3 DNA sequence: TGTGCCAGTAGTACCTCAGGGGCTCTAGCCAAAAACATTCAGTACTTC. This rearrangement joins TRBV19 to TRBJ2-4; a weak D match, TRBD1 (6 bases). V was shortened by 4 bases and J by 0 bases, with 13 bases between the two germline ends. Germline V gene lookup returns CDR1 LNHDA and CDR2 SQIVND (reference sequence). This CDR3 comprises 16 residues.